This entry lists 15 T cell receptor beta chains sequenced from one sample in a study of immune cell composition in non-small cell lung cancer. TCRdb's table, derived via immunoSEQ multiplex PCR, lists solely in-frame clones and lacks some. The sample includes 14,000 to 15,000 clones, under 75% of them seen just once. The sample comprised lung tumor tissue. The source of these receptors is a human donor with non-small cell lung cancer.

The V gene is TRBV30, the J gene TRBJ1-1; TRBD1 agrees at 9 bases. The ends lost 7 bases at V and 4 bases at J; junction bases unmatched: 1. CDR1 GTSNPN and CDR2 SVGIG come from the germline V gene (reference sequence). CDR3 length: 11 residues. Here the CDR3 reads CALDRGTEAFF. The CDR3 nucleotides are TGTGCCTTGGACAGGGGCACTGAAGCTTTCTTT.

The genes are TRBV4-2 and TRBJ2-5; 13 nucleotides agree with TRBD2. Germline assignment: CDR1 LGHNA and CDR2 YNFKEQ. CDR3 length equals 15 residues. The V and J ends lost 4 bases and 3 bases, in that order; junction bases with no gene match: 2. CDR3 protein: CASSLGTSGEETQYF. In DNA form, the CDR3 reads TGTGCCAGCAGCCTCGGGACTAGCGGGGAAGAGACCCAGTACTTC.

This clone was seen a handful of times. The chain employs TRBV14 and TRBJ2-7, with 11 bases matching TRBD2. V shed 4 bases and J 0 bases; nucleotides not matched to a gene: 8. The V gene's germline CDR1 is SGHDN and CDR2 FVKESK. The CDR3 sequence is 17 residues long. In DNA form, the CDR3 reads TGTGCCAGCAGCCTACTAGCGGGGGACTCTAGCTCCTACGAGCAGTACTTC. Translated: CASSLLAGDSSSYEQYF.

This chain connects TRBV10-1 to TRBJ2-5; 7 bases map to TRBD2. The CDR3 length is 13 residues. The germline CDR1 and CDR2 sequences are WNHNN and SYGVQD (reference sequence). With V trimmed by 7 bases and J by 6 bases, 8 bases remained unmatched. The CDR3 coding sequence is TGCGCCAGCACCCCCGGCGGGGGTCAGACCCAGTACTTC. This codes for CASTPGGGQTQYF.

This chain uses TRBV19 with TRBJ2-2; D possibly corresponds to TRBD1 (6 bases). The germline gives CDR1 LNHDA, CDR2 SQIVND (reference sequence). CDR3 length equals 15 residues. V lost 1 base and J lost 10, with 16 bases in between. CDR3 in amino acids: CASSIAGASRKELFF. The CDR3 DNA is TGTGCCAGTAGTATAGCAGGGGCCTCCAGAAAGGAGCTGTTTTTT.

The V and J genes are TRBV27 and TRBJ1-1; the match to TRBD1 covers 7 bases. CDR1 is MNHEY, CDR2 SMNVEV, per germline (reference sequence). The J segment lost 4 bases and the V segment lost 1 base, leaving 0 bases of the junction unmatched. CDR3 length: 13 amino acids. The CDR3 here is CASSLYRGTEAFF. The CDR3, as DNA: TGTGCCAGCAGTTTATACAGGGGCACTGAAGCTTTCTTT.

The chain links TRBV7-9 to TRBJ2-7, with TRBD2 as a possible D gene (5 bases). Germline CDR1 reads SEHNR; CDR2 reads FQNEAQ (reference sequence). CDR3 length equals 13 residues. Trimming left V 5 bases short and J 4 bases short, with 12 bases between. The CDR3 spells CASSQGEGYEQYF. The CDR3 DNA follows: TGTGCCAGCAGCCAAGGAGAGGGATACGAGCAGTACTTC.

The V gene is TRBV5-1, the J gene TRBJ1-2, with unresolved D. Trimming took off 2 bases at V and 5 bases at J, with 16 bases between the two ends. Germline V gene lookup returns CDR1 SGHRS and CDR2 YFSETQ. CDR3 length: 15 residues. The CDR3 sequence is CASSFSGLPGYGYTF. CDR3 sequence (DNA): TGCGCCAGCAGCTTTAGCGGGTTGCCTGGATATGGCTACACCTTC.

The chain has TRBV6-4 and TRBJ2-5; D unresolved. The CDR3 sequence is 13 residues long. Germline-derived CDR1 and CDR2 are MRHNA and SNTAGT. V was pared by 6 bases and J by 5 bases, with 13 bases between. The CDR3 nucleotides are TGTGCCAGCAGCTTTACGCCGCGGGAGACCCAGTACTTC. It specifies CASSFTPRETQYF.

The chain employs TRBV4-1 and TRBJ1-1; 7 bases fit TRBD1. The CDR3 totals 20 residues. In germline, CDR1 is MGHRA, CDR2 YSYEKL. Trimming took 0 bases from V and 3 from J; bases not matched to a gene: 19. CDR3 residues: CASSQELPGTVFYRDTEAFF. The CDR3 DNA sequence: TGCGCCAGCAGCCAAGAACTACCCGGGACAGTCTTTTATCGGGACACTGAAGCTTTCTTT.

The chain recombines TRBV7-3 with TRBJ1-1, with D maybe TRBD1 (5 bases). CDR3 length: 14 amino acids. Between the trimmed V and J ends, which lost 5 bases and 6 bases, there was a span of 16 bases. Germline CDR1 is SGHTA and CDR2 is FQGTGA. CDR3 DNA sequence: TGTGCCAGCAGCCCTGCCGGGGAGGGGCCTGAAGCTTTCTTT. Its protein product is CASSPAGEGPEAFF.

The V and J genes are TRBV10-3 and TRBJ1-5, with 9 nucleotides matching TRBD1. The CDR3 covers 15 residues. The V gene's germline CDR1 is ENHRY and CDR2 SYGVKD. V gave up 4 bases and J gave up 6 bases; unmatched junction bases: 7. CDR3 bases: TGTGCCATCAGTGGGGCTGGGACAGGGTCTCAGCCCCAGCATTTT. Amino acids: CAISGAGTGSQPQHF.

V and J are TRBV7-2 and TRBJ2-7; unclear D gene. V lost 3 bases, J lost 3 bases, and 6 bases lay in between. This CDR3 contains 12 residues. Germline CDR1 and CDR2: SGHTA and FQGNSA. As DNA, the CDR3 is TGTGCCAGCAGCTTTTCACTCTACGAGCAGTACTTC. Its protein product is CASSFSLYEQYF. The entire variable domain, with the rest obtained from reference TRBV7-2 and TRBJ2-7, is as follows: GAGVSQSPSNKVTEKGKDVELRCDPISGHTALYWYRQSLGQGLEFLIYFQGNSAPDKSGLPSDRFSAERTGGSVSTLTIQRTQQEDSAVYLCASSFSLYEQYFGPGTRLTVT.

This clone was detected only a few times. The rearrangement links TRBV7-9 to TRBJ1-1; D not resolved. V was trimmed by 3 bases and J by 0 bases, leaving 11 bases between them. The V gene's germline CDR1 is SEHNR and CDR2 FQNEAQ (reference sequence). The CDR3 is made up of 15 amino acids. The CDR3 loop reads CASSFIAAMNTEAFF. DNA of the CDR3: TGTGCCAGCAGCTTTATAGCCGCCATGAACACTGAAGCTTTCTTT.

This chain joins TRBV2 and TRBJ2-7; 8 bases are a match to TRBD2. Germline-derived CDR1 and CDR2 are SNHLY and FYNNEI. Germline trimming cut 9 bases from V and 2 bases from J; bases unmatched to any gene: 9. The CDR3 sequence is 14 residues long. The CDR3 spells CAREPGLGTYEQYF. CDR3 nucleotide sequence: TGTGCCAGGGAGCCGGGACTAGGTACCTACGAGCAGTACTTC. Drawing the rest from reference TRBV2 and TRBJ2-7, the complete variable domain is EPEVTQTPSHQVTQMGQEVILRCVPISNHLYFYWYRQILGQKVEFLVSFYNNEISEKSEIFDDQFSVERPDGSNFTLKIRSTKLEDSAMYFCAREPGLGTYEQYFGPGTRLTVT.